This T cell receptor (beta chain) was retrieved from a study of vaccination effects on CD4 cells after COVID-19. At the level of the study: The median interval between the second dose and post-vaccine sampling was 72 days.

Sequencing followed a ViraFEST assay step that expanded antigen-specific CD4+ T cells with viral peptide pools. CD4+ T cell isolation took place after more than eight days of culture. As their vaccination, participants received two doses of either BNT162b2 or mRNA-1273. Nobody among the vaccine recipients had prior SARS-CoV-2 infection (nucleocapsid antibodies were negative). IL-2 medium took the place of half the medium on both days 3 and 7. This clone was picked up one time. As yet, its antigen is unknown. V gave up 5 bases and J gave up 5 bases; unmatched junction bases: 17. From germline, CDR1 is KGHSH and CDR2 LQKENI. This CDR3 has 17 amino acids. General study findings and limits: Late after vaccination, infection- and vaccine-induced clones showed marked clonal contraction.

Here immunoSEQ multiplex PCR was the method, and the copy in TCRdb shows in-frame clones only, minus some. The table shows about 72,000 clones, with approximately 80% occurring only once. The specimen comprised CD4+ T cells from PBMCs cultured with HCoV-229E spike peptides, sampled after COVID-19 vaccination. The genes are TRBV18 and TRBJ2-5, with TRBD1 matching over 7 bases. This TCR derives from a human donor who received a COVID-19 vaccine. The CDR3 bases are TGTGCCAGCTCAACCCGGGACAGTTCTCTTTTTTGGGAGACCCAGTACTTC. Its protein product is CASSTRDSSLFWETQYF.